These 8 T cell receptor beta chains share one sample of origin, sequenced in a study of T cells in localized non-small cell lung cancer. Clones were sequenced by immunoSEQ multiplex PCR, and TCRdb holds only the in-frame ones, with some missing. This table has about 36,000 clones, roughly nine tenths appearing once. Source: peripheral blood, taken before any cancer treatment. Every receptor here comes from a woman aged 35 to 70 with stage I lung adenocarcinoma.

The chain recombines TRBV28 with TRBJ2-6; D not certain. V lost 6 bases, J lost 2 bases, and 8 bases lay in between. This CDR3 spans 14 amino acids. Germline values: CDR1 MDHEN, CDR2 SYDVKM. The CDR3 loop reads CASSLTPGANVLTF. The DNA of the CDR3 is TGTGCCAGCAGCCTTACCCCTGGGGCCAACGTCCTGACTTTC.

The chain employs TRBV18 and TRBJ1-1; D ambiguous. This CDR3 has 16 amino acids. Looked up from germline, CDR1 is KGHSH and CDR2 is LQKENI. Deletions cut 3 bases from V and 0 bases from J, with 14 bases between. The DNA of the CDR3 is TGTGCCAGCTCACCTACCTCCGGGCAGATGAACACTGAAGCTTTCTTT. It encodes CASSPTSGQMNTEAFF.

Notes on this clone: Germline and junction disagree at one end, which may indicate a read error. V and J are TRBV11-3 and TRBJ1-4, with D hard to call. The CDR3 runs 13 residues. The germline V gene encodes CDR1 SGHNT and CDR2 YENEEA. The CDR3 is CASSEIPRRAVVF. The CDR3 DNA sequence: TGTGCCAGCAGCGAGATCCCAAGGAGAGCGGTGGTTTTT.

This clone was seen more than once but under ten times. This sequence joins TRBV5-1 and TRBJ2-5; TRBD1 matches 9 bases. V lost 5 bases, J lost 5 bases, and 13 bases stayed unmatched. The CDR3 has 16 residues. Germline values: CDR1 SGHRS, CDR2 YFSETQ. The CDR3 is CASRLTGGSQWETQYF. CDR3 nucleotides: TGCGCCAGCAGGTTGACAGGGGGATCCCAATGGGAGACCCAGTACTTC. The whole variable domain, remainder taken from reference TRBV5-1 and TRBJ2-5, is KAGVTQTPRYLIKTRGQQVTLSCSPISGHRSVSWYQQTPGQGLQFLFEYFSETQRNKGNFPGRFSGRQFSNSRSEMNVSTLELGDSALYLCASRLTGGSQWETQYFGPGTRLLVL.

The chain carries TRBV7-9 and TRBJ1-6; TRBD1 matches 7 bases. The CDR3 has 16 residues. In germline, CDR1 is SEHNR, CDR2 FQNEAQ (reference sequence). Losses at the gene ends were 4 bases for V and 7 bases for J; bases not matched to a gene: 10. In nucleotides, the CDR3 is TGTGCCAGCAGCTCAATAAGACAGGGACGGAATTCACCCCTCCACTTT. Protein product: CASSSIRQGRNSPLHF.

A single count supports this clone. The chain combines TRBV7-2 with TRBJ2-7; TRBD2 agrees at 13 bases. Germline CDR1 reads SGHTA; CDR2 reads FQGNSA. The V segment lost 5 bases and the J segment 1 base; nucleotides outside the gene matches: 11. This CDR3 region has 18 residues. The CDR3 nucleotides read TGTGCCAGCAGCCCAGGGAGACTAGCGGGGGGTGGGTCCTACGAGCAGTACTTC. It encodes CASSPGRLAGGGSYEQYF. The variable domain in full, with the rest retrieved from reference TRBV7-2 and TRBJ2-7, is GAGVSQSPSNKVTEKGKDVELRCDPISGHTALYWYRQSLGQGLEFLIYFQGNSAPDKSGLPSDRFSAERTGGSVSTLTIQRTQQEDSAVYLCASSPGRLAGGGSYEQYFGPGTRLTVT.

This chain connects TRBV5-1 to TRBJ2-5, with 9 bases identical to TRBD1. This CDR3 contains 14 residues. With V trimmed by 3 bases and J by 5 bases, 5 bases remained unmatched. Per germline, CDR1 SGHRS and CDR2 YFSETQ. CDR3 in DNA: TGCGCCAGCAGCTCGGGGGACAGGGTTGAGACCCAGTACTTC. This gives the protein CASSSGDRVETQYF.

The V and J genes are TRBV5-1 and TRBJ1-5; TRBD1 might be the D (6 bases). Germline assignment: CDR1 SGHRS and CDR2 YFSETQ. V lost 3 bases, J lost 2 bases, and 12 bases lay in between. The CDR3 length is 15 residues. CDR3 residues: CASSSTGSGNQPQHF. CDR3 in DNA: TGCGCCAGCAGCTCTACAGGGTCGGGCAATCAGCCCCAGCATTTT.